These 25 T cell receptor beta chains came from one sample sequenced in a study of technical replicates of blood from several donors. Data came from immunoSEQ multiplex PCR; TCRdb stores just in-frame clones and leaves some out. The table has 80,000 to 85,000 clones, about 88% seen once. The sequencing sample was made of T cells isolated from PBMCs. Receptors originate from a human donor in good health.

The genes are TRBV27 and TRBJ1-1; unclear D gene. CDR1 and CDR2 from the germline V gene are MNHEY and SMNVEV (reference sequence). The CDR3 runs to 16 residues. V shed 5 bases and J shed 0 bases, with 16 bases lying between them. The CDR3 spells CASSPRGRSLNTEAFF. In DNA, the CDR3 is TGTGCCAGCAGTCCCCGGGGTCGGAGTCTGAACACTGAAGCTTTCTTT.

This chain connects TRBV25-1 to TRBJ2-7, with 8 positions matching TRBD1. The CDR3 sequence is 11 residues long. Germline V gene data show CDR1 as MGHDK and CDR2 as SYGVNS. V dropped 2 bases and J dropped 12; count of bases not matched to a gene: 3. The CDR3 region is CASSEQGAVYF. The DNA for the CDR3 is TGTGCCAGCAGTGAACAGGGGGCCGTGTACTTC.

The CDR3 coding sequence is TGTGCCAGCATTGCACCCGGATGGGCTTACAATGAGCAGTTCTTC. Translated: CASIAPGWAYNEQFF. The chain employs TRBV6-1 and TRBJ2-1; unclear D gene. V lost 7 bases, J lost 4 bases, and 17 bases lay in between. Germline values: CDR1 MNHNS, CDR2 SASEGT. This CDR3 contains 15 residues.

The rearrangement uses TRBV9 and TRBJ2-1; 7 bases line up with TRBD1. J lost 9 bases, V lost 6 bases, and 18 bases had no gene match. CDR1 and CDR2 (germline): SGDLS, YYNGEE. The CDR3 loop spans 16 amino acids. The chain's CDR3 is CASTRHRQGGGVEQFF. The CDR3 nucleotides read TGTGCCAGCACGCGGCACCGACAGGGTGGTGGTGTTGAGCAGTTCTTC. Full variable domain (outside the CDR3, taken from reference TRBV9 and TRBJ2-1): DSGVTQTPKHLITATGQRVTLRCSPRSGDLSVYWYQQSLDQGLQFLIQYYNGEERAKGNILERFSAQQFPDLHSELNLSSLELGDSALYFCASTRHRQGGGVEQFFGPGTRLTVL.

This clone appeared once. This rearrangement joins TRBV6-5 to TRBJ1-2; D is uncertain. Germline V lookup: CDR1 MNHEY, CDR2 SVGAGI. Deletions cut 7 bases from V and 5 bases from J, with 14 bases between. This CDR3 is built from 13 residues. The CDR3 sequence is CASTMTQDYGYTF. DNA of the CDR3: TGTGCCAGCACCATGACCCAGGATTATGGCTACACCTTC.

CDR3 nucleotide sequence: TGTGCCAGTATCAAAGGGACTAGCGGGGTCTCCTACAATGAGCAGTTCTTC. This sequence encodes CASIKGTSGVSYNEQFF. The V gene is TRBV19, the J gene TRBJ2-1; TRBD2 aligns across 13 bases. The CDR3 totals 17 residues. Germline CDR1 and CDR2: LNHDA and SQIVND (reference sequence). V dropped 7 bases and J dropped 0; count of bases not matched to a gene: 6.

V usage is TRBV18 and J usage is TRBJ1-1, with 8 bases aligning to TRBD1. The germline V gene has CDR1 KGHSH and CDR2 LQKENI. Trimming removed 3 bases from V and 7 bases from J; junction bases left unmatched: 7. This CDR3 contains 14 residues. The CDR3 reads CASSPTSQGDEAFF. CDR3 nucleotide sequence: TGTGCCAGCTCACCTACGTCACAGGGGGATGAAGCTTTCTTT.

CDR3 sequence (DNA): TGTGCCAGCAGCCCAGGGCAACTCACCGGGGAGCTGTTTTTT. It codes for CASSPGQLTGELFF. The chain employs TRBV19 and TRBJ2-2; D may be TRBD1 (5 bases). Germline assignment: CDR1 LNHDA and CDR2 SQIVND (reference sequence). The V gene lost 9 bases and the J gene lost 4 bases, with 15 bases spanning the gap. This CDR3 has 14 amino acids. Complete variable domain (other parts from reference TRBV19 and TRBJ2-2): DGGITQSPKYLFRKEGQNVTLSCEQNLNHDAMYWYRQDPGQGLRLIYYSQIVNDFQKGDIAEGYSVSREKKESFPLTVTSAQKNPTAFYLCASSPGQLTGELFFGEGSRLTVL.

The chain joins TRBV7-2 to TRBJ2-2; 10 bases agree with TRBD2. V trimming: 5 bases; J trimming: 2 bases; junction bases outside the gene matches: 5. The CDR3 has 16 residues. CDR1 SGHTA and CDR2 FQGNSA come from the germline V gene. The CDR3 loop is CASSATSGVNTGELFF. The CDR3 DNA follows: TGTGCCAGCAGCGCCACTAGCGGGGTTAACACCGGGGAGCTGTTTTTT.

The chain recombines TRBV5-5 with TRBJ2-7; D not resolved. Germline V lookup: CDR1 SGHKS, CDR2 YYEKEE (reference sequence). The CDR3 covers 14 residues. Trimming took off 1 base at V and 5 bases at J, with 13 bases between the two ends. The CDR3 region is CASSLIPGKHEQYF. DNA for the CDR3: TGTGCCAGCAGCTTGATTCCAGGAAAGCACGAGCAGTACTTC.

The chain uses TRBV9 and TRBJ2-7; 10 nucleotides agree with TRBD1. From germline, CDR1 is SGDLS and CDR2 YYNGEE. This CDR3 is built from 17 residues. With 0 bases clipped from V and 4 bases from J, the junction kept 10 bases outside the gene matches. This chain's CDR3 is CASSVDLSGDRGYEQYF. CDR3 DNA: TGTGCCAGCAGCGTAGATCTCAGCGGGGACAGGGGATACGAGCAGTACTTC.

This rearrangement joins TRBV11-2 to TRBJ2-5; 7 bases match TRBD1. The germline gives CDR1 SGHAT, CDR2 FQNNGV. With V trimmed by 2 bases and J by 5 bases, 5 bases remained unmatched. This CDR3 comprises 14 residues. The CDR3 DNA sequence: TGTGCCAGCAGCTTATTTTCCAGGGGGGAGACCCAGTACTTC. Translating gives CASSLFSRGETQYF.

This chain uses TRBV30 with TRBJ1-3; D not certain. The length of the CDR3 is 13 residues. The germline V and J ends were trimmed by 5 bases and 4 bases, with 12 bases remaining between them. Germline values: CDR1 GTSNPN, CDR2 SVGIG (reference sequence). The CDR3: CAWAPETGNTIYF. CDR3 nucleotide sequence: TGTGCCTGGGCCCCAGAGACAGGAAACACCATATATTTT.

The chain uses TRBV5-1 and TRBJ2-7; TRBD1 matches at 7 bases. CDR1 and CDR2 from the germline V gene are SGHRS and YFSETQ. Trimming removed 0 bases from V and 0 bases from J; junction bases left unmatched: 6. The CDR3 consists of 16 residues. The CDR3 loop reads CASSLGGQLTSYEQYF. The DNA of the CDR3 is TGCGCCAGCAGCTTGGGGGGACAGCTTACCTCCTACGAGCAGTACTTC. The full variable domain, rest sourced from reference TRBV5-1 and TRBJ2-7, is KAGVTQTPRYLIKTRGQQVTLSCSPISGHRSVSWYQQTPGQGLQFLFEYFSETQRNKGNFPGRFSGRQFSNSRSEMNVSTLELGDSALYLCASSLGGQLTSYEQYFGPGTRLTVT.

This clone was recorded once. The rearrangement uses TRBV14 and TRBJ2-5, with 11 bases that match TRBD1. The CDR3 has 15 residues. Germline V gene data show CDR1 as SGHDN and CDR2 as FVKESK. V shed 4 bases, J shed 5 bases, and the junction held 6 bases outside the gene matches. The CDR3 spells CASSLDRGLEETQYF. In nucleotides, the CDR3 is TGTGCCAGCAGCCTGGACAGGGGGCTTGAGGAGACCCAGTACTTC.

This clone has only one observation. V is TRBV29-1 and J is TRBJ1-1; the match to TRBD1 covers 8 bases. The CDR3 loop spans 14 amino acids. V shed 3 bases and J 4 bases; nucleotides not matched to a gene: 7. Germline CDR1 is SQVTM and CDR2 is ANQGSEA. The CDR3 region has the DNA TGCAGCGTTGACCCTGCCGGACAGGGCACTGAAGCTTTCTTT. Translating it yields CSVDPAGQGTEAFF.

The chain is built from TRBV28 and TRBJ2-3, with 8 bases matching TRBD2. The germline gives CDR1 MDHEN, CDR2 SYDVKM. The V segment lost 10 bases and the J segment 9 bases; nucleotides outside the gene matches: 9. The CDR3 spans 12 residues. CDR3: CAIRDVAGTQYF. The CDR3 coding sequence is TGTGCCATCAGGGACGTAGCGGGGACGCAGTATTTT.

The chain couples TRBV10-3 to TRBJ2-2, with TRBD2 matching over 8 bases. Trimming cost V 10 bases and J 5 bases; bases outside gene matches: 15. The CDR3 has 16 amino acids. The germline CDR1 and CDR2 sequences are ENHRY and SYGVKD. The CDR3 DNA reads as TGTGCCACCCGCCCGATTCCGGGACTAGGAACCGGGGAGCTGTTTTTT. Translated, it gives CATRPIPGLGTGELFF.

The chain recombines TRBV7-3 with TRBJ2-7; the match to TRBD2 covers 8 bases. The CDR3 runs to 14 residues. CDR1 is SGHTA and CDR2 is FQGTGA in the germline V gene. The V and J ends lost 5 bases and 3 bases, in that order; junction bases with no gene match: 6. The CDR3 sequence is CASSLAAGGYEQYF. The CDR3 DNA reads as TGTGCCAGCAGCCTGGCCGCGGGGGGCTACGAGCAGTACTTC.

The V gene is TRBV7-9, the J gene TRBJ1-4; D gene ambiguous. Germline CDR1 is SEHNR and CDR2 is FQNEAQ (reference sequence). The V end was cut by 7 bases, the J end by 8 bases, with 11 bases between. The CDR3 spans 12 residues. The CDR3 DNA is TGTGCCAGCACCGGGCGGGAAGAAAAACTGTTTTTT. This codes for CASTGREEKLFF.

In nucleotides, the CDR3 is TGTGCCAGCAGGGTTACAGGGGGCAACGGGGAGCTGTTTTTT. As protein: CASRVTGGNGELFF. J is TRBJ2-2 and V is TRBV2; 9 bases agree with TRBD1. This CDR3 has 14 amino acids. Trimming removed 6 bases from V and 7 bases from J; junction bases left unmatched: 6. Looked up from germline, CDR1 is SNHLY and CDR2 is FYNNEI.

CDR3 nucleotides: TGCGCCAGCAGCTCCGGGACAGGGGTCTTAATCGCTGAAGCTTTCTTT. Translation: CASSSGTGVLIAEAFF. The chain combines TRBV5-1 with TRBJ1-1; 10 bases map to TRBD1. Trimming cost V 3 bases and J 6 bases; bases outside gene matches: 11. The CDR3 is 16 amino acids. The germline V gene encodes CDR1 SGHRS and CDR2 YFSETQ.

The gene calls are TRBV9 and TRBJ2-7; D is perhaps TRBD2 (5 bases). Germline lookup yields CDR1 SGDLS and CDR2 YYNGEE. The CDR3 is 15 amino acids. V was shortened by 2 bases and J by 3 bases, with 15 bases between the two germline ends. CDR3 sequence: CASSVDLAENYEQYF. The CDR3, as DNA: TGTGCCAGCAGCGTCGATCTAGCCGAAAACTACGAGCAGTACTTC.

The CDR3 nucleotides are TGTGCCTCGTGGGGACAGGGTCGGATTTACTATGGCTACACCTTC. It codes for CASWGQGRIYYGYTF. The chain carries TRBV10-3 and TRBJ1-2; 9 bases fit TRBD1. J gave up 3 bases and V 11 bases, and 13 bases lay outside the gene matches. Germline V CDR1 and CDR2: ENHRY, SYGVKD. This CDR3 has 15 residues.

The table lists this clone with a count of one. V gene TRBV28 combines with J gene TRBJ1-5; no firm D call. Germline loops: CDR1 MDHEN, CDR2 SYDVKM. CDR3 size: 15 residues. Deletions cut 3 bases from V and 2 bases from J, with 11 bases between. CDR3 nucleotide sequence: TGTGCCAGCAGTTTGGCAGGCTTAGGCAATCAGCCCCAGCATTTT. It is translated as CASSLAGLGNQPQHF.